This T cell receptor (beta chain) was profiled in a study of T cell responses to AZD1222 COVID-19 vaccine. Details on this clone: Its antigen is not identified.

Clones were sequenced by immunoSEQ multiplex PCR, and TCRdb holds only the in-frame ones, with some missing. The data hold 65,000 to 75,000 clones, with more than 75% observed a single time. V was clipped by 0 bases and J by 7 bases; unmatched bases: 10. Germline values: CDR1 LGHNA, CDR2 YNFKEQ. The CDR3 is 16 residues long. Study results and limitations: Spike-specific TCR breadth rose after two AZD1222 doses, and depth rose as well. Seropositive status at baseline applied to only six AZD1222 recipients. Donor demographics were predominantly white British with a female majority; clonal diversity may be underestimated. Repertoire sampling happened only post peak T cell response.

The specimen was peripheral blood, collected 28 days after the second dose of the MenACWY control vaccine. V and J are TRBV4-2 and TRBJ2-5; 8 positions agree with TRBD1. This receptor was identified in an adult who received the MenACWY meningococcal vaccine as a control. CDR3 DNA: TGTGCCAGCAGCCAAGATATCTCCGACAGGGGTGGGACCCAGTACTTC. Its translation: CASSQDISDRGGTQYF.